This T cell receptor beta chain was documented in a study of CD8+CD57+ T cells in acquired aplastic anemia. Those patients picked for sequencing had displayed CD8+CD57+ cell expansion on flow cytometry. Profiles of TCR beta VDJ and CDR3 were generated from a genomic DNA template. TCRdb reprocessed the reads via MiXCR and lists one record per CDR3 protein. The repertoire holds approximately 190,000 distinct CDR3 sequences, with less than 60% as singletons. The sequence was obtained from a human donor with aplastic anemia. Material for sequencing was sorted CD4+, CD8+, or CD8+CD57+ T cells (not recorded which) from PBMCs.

The CDR3 spells CASGGSEQYF. CDR3 DNA: TGTGCCAGCGGGGGTTCCGAGCAGTACTTC. The J gene is TRBJ2-7, the V gene TRBV7-9; TRBD1 or TRBD2 may be the D gene (5 bases each). Trimming left V 8 bases short and J 6 bases short, with 8 bases between. This CDR3 is 10 amino acids long. The V gene's germline CDR1 is SEHNR and CDR2 FQNEAQ (reference sequence).